The T cell receptor (beta chain) described here comes from a study of T cells in pancreatic ductal adenocarcinoma. General study results and limits: Tumor-versus-blood clonality comparisons may be biased toward lower tumor diversity. Tumor and blood clonality did not differ significantly, about 0.11 versus 0.066.

The protocol was immunoSEQ multiplex PCR, while the TCRdb copy is restricted to in-frame clones and leaves out a portion. The sample consists of 100,000 or so clones, about 96% of them appearing once. Germline assignment: CDR1 SGHTA and CDR2 FQGTGA. V shed 1 base and J 7 bases; nucleotides not matched to a gene: 7. The CDR3 runs to 16 residues. No neoadjuvant therapy was given to the selected pancreatic ductal adenocarcinoma patients before their surgery. A remark on this clone: The antigen is not known.

Specimen: PBMCs. This sequence joins TRBV7-3 and TRBJ2-1; 10 bases fit TRBD1. The receptor comes from a human donor with pancreatic ductal adenocarcinoma. This CDR3 is CASSLSRDRGENEQFF. The CDR3 DNA follows: TGTGCCAGCAGCTTAAGCCGGGACAGGGGCGAGAATGAGCAGTTCTTC.